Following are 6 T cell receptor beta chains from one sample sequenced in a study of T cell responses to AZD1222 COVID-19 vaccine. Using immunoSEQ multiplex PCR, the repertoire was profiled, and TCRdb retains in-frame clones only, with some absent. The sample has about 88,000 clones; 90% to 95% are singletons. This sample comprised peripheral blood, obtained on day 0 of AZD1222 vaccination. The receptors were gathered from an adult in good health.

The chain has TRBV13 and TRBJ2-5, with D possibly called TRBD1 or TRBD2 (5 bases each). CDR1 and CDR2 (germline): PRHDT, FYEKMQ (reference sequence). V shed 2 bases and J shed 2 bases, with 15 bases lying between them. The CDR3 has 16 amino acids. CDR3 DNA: TGTGCCAGCAGCTTATACGGAATGGGGGATCAAGAGACCCAGTACTTC. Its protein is CASSLYGMGDQETQYF.

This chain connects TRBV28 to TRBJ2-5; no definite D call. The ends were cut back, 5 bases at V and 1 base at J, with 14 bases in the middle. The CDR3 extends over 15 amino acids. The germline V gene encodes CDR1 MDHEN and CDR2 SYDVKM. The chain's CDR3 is CASSPTQAIQETQYF. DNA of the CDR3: TGTGCCAGCAGTCCTACCCAAGCGATCCAAGAGACCCAGTACTTC.

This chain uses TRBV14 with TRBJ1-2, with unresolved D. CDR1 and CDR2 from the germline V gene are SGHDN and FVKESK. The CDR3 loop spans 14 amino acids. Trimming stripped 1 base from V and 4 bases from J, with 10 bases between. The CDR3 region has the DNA TGTGCCAGCAGCCAAGGTTACGCTCTCTATGGCTACACCTTC. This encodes CASSQGYALYGYTF.

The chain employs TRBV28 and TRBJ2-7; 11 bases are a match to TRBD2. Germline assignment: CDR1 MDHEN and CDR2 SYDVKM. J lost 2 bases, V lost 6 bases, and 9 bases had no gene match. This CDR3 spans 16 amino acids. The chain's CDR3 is CASSVGIAGGAYEQYF. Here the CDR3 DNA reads TGTGCCAGCAGCGTGGGGATAGCGGGAGGGGCCTACGAGCAGTACTTC.

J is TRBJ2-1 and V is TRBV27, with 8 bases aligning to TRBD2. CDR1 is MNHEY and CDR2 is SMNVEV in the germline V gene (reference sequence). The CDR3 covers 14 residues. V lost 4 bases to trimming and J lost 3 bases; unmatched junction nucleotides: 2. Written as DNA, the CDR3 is TGTGCCAGCAGTTACAGCGGGAGCTACAATGAGCAGTTCTTC. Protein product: CASSYSGSYNEQFF.

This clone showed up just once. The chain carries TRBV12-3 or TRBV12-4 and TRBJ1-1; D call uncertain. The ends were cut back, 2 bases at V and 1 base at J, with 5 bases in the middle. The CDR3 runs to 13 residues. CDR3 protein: CASSLTWNTEAFF. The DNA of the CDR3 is TGTGCCAGCAGTTTAACATGGAACACTGAAGCTTTCTTT.